The sequence of this T cell receptor beta chain was determined in a study of T-cell reconstitution after alpha-beta-depleted transplantation in children. Broader study findings: Several hundred graft clones that had expanded were reportedly the source of alpha-beta T cells about two months after transplant. Counts and diversity of T cells one year after transplant came mostly from newly produced T cells. In some patients, recipient T cells and intrathymic progenitors surviving conditioning explained high day-60 diversity.

Comments on this clonotype: The antigen remains unidentified.

A TCRbeta library incorporating unique molecular identifiers was prepared. TCRdb re-called the PCR reads through MiXCR, storing one row per CDR3 protein. The sample contains about 510,000 distinct CDR3 sequences, roughly 11% of which appear only once. Germline assignment: CDR1 LNHDA and CDR2 SQIVND (reference sequence). The CDR3 is 18 residues long. V was shortened by 3 bases and J by 8 bases, with 26 bases between the two germline ends. This sequence joins TRBV19 and TRBJ2-1, with D perhaps TRBD2 (5 bases). This specimen consisted of PBMCs, mostly from graft donor cells, obtained 180 days after TCRalphabeta/CD19-depleted stem cell transplant. This sequence originates from a female patient between 2 and 15 years old who had a stem cell transplant for aplastic anemia, so the T cells may come from the graft donor. The CDR3 DNA reads as TGTGCCAGTAGTATCCCGACTTCGTGGGAGAATAAAAACGATGAGCAGTTCTTC. Amino acids: CASSIPTSWENKNDEQFF.